A selection of T cell receptor beta chains follows, all from one sample in a study of T cell changes during pregnancy in multiple sclerosis. The repertoire was sequenced with immunoSEQ multiplex PCR; TCRdb's copy has only in-frame clones and lacks some. Among 45,000 to 55,000 clones listed, around 92% were seen once. The starting material was peripheral blood, obtained after pregnancy. The receptors were sampled from a female donor with multiple sclerosis, enrolled in a pregnancy study. Both conserved end residues are part of each CDR3.

V gene: TRBV7-2; J gene: TRBJ1-6; CDR3 protein: CASSFDRNYNSPLHF
V gene: TRBV12-5; J gene: TRBJ1-1; CDR3 protein: CASGLFAGANTEAFF
V gene: TRBV7-2; J gene: TRBJ2-5; CDR3 protein: CASSPSSGQGTETQYF
V gene: TRBV27; J gene: TRBJ1-3; CDR3 protein: CASKGHGSGNTIYF
V gene: TRBV9; J gene: TRBJ1-1; CDR3 protein: CASSPQVKVGRDTEAFF
V gene: TRBV19; J gene: TRBJ1-6; CDR3 protein: CASSIVQGGSPLHF
V gene: TRBV7-2; J gene: TRBJ2-5; CDR3 protein: CASSERRVGETQYF
V gene: TRBV12-5; J gene: TRBJ2-1; CDR3 protein: CASGLGGYNEQFF
V gene: TRBV28; J gene: TRBJ1-2; CDR3 protein: CASLFSTRNYGYTF
V gene: TRBV15; J gene: TRBJ2-7; CDR3 protein: CATSRVPRDEQYF
V gene: TRBV6-6; J gene: TRBJ2-5; CDR3 protein: CASRSGGGNQETQYF
V gene: TRBV7-2; J gene: TRBJ2-1; CDR3 protein: CASSLRQLNEQFF
V gene: TRBV19; J gene: TRBJ1-2; CDR3 protein: CASSPDRNYGYTF
V gene: TRBV5-4; J gene: TRBJ2-2; CDR3 protein: CASSSILAGGTGELFF
V gene: TRBV5-1; J gene: TRBJ2-3; CDR3 protein: CASSFFVEISSTDTQYF
V gene: TRBV9; J gene: TRBJ1-2; CDR3 protein: CASSVVRSTGYTF